A selection of T cell receptor beta chains follows, all from one sample in a study of breast tumors, draining lymph nodes, adjacent tissues. Using its own MiXCR run on the multiplex PCR reads, TCRdb lists one record per CDR3 protein. The sample includes roughly 110,000 distinct CDR3 sequences, around 30% of them seen just once. The sample comprised axillary lymph node tissue. The source is a female donor with breast cancer. Some clones in this sample may be carry-over from other donors' samples. The CDR3 runs from the conserved cysteine through the conserved F or W. The D gene is left open where the match is weak. Not all rows give a size; the values are once, few, many and, for expanded clones, a class.

clone_size	j_call	v_call	d_call	cdr3_nt	cdr3_aa
many	TRBJ2-3	TRBV7-2	NA	TGTGCCAGCAGCCGTGTAGAGGGGCACGCTAGGGGGCAGTATTTT	CASSRVEGHARGQYF
NA	TRBJ1-4	TRBV5-1	NA	TGTGCCAGCAGCTTGATGGGGGGTGAAAAACTGTTTTTT	CASSLMGGEKLFF
many	TRBJ2-7	TRBV20-1	TRBD1	TGCAGTGCTAGTCCCTGGACAGGGAACTACGAGCAGTACTTC	CSASPWTGNYEQYF
many	TRBJ2-1	TRBV12-3/TRBV12-4	TRBD1	TGTGCCAGCAGTTTAGCGAGGGACAGGAGGCTGGGTGAGCAGTTCTTC	CASSLARDRRLGEQFF
NA	TRBJ2-3	TRBV15	NA	TGTGCCACCGGCAGGATAGCGGGCACAGATACGCAGTATTTT	CATGRIAGTDTQYF
many	TRBJ2-1	TRBV18	NA	TGTGCCAGCTCACCACGGCCTCCTGGGAGACCCGGCAATGAGCAGTTCTTC	CASSPRPPGRPGNEQFF
many	TRBJ2-2	TRBV12-3/TRBV12-4	NA	TGTGCCAGCAGTCCCGACAGGTTCACCGGGGAGCTGTTTTTT	CASSPDRFTGELFF
many	TRBJ1-5	TRBV6-5	TRBD1	TGTGCCAGCAGACGCAACAGGGGATCTCGCAATCAGCCCCAGCATTTT	CASRRNRGSRNQPQHF
many	TRBJ2-7	TRBV6-6	NA	TGTGCCAGCAGTTACGAAGGGCCACAGGGTTACCCCTACGAGCAGTACTTC	CASSYEGPQGYPYEQYF
NA	TRBJ2-7	TRBV19	TRBD1	TGTGCCAGTAGTAAACGACAGGGAGCCTACGAGCAGTACTTC	CASSKRQGAYEQYF
NA	TRBJ1-3	TRBV13	NA	TGTGCCAGCAGCTTAGTTGGGCGGACAAGCCCATTATATTTT	CASSLVGRTSPLYF
many	TRBJ1-2	TRBV2	TRBD1	TGTGCCAGCAAATTAACAGGGGGGTATGGCTACACCTTC	CASKLTGGYGYTF
many	TRBJ2-7	TRBV12-3/TRBV12-4	NA	TGTGCCAGCAGTTTAAGGGACACAAGGTACTTC	CASSLRDTRYF
NA	TRBJ1-2	TRBV29-1	NA	TGCAGCGTTCGAACAGATAGTGGCTACACCTTC	CSVRTDSGYTF
NA	TRBJ2-6	TRBV2	NA	TGTGCCAGCAGTGCGGGGTCTGGGGCCAACGTCCTGACTTTC	CASSAGSGANVLTF
few	TRBJ1-1	TRBV12-3/TRBV12-4	NA	TGTGCCAGCAGTCCAAGTCACAGGGTCGGGGACACTGAAGCTTTCTTT	CASSPSHRVGDTEAFF
NA	TRBJ1-2	TRBV7-3	NA	TGTGCCAGCAGCTCGGGGGGCGGGGGCCATGGCTACACCTTC	CASSSGGGGHGYTF
NA	TRBJ1-2	TRBV11-2	TRBD1	TGTGCCAGCAGCTCCGGGACAGCCTATGGCTACGCCTTC	CASSSGTAYGYAF
few	TRBJ2-4	TRBV5-8	NA	TGTGCCAGCAGCATGGGGTACACCATTCAGTACTTC	CASSMGYTIQYF
many	TRBJ2-7	TRBV6-5	TRBD2	TGTGCCAGCAGGCCAGCGGGAGGCGACTACGAGCAGTACTTC	CASRPAGGDYEQYF
once	TRBJ1-3	TRBV7-2	NA	NA	CASSFYICSARGITGGSGGNTIYF
many	TRBJ2-3	TRBV9	TRBD2	TGTGCCAGCAGTTCTACCGGGACTAGCGAAACAGATACGCAGTATTTT	CASSSTGTSETDTQYF
many	TRBJ1-2	TRBV24-1	TRBD1	TGTGCCACCAGTGATTCTGGGACAGGGGGCCCCTATGGCTACACCTTC	CATSDSGTGGPYGYTF
many	TRBJ2-2	TRBV3-1	NA	TGTGCCAGCAGCCTCTACACCGGGGAGCTGTTTTTT	CASSLYTGELFF
many	TRBJ2-6	TRBV5-6	NA	TGTGCCAGCAGCTTGGCAGGGCCCGGGGCCAACGTCCTGACTTTC	CASSLAGPGANVLTF
many	TRBJ2-7	TRBV7-8	NA	TGTGCCAGCAGCTTTTCGGGGGGCCGTAACGAGCAGTACTTC	CASSFSGGRNEQYF
many	TRBJ2-5	TRBV19	TRBD2	TGTGCCAGTAGGAGACTAGCGGAAGAGACCCAGTACTTC	CASRRLAEETQYF
many	TRBJ2-2	TRBV7-8	NA	TGTGCCAGCAGCTTAGTAAAGTCCTTGAACACCGGGGAGCTGTTTTTT	CASSLVKSLNTGELFF
many	TRBJ1-2	TRBV5-6	NA	TGTGCCAGCAGCTTGGGGGTACAGCAAAAACTCTATGGCTACACCTTC	CASSLGVQQKLYGYTF
many	TRBJ2-5	TRBV2	NA	TGTGCCAGCAGTGTCACTCAAGAGACCCAGTACTTC	CASSVTQETQYF
many	TRBJ1-5	TRBV4-1	TRBD1	TGCGCCAGCAGCCCCCGACAGGGGAGTAATCAGCCCCAGCATTTT	CASSPRQGSNQPQHF
many	TRBJ2-1	TRBV24-1	TRBD2	TGTGCCACCAGTGATTTTGAACTAGCGAAGAATGAGCAGTTCTTC	CATSDFELAKNEQFF
NA	TRBJ1-1	TRBV10-2	NA	TGCGCCAGCAGTGAGATACCTACAGTCCTGAACACTGAAGCTTTCTTT	CASSEIPTVLNTEAFF
many	TRBJ2-7	TRBV20-1	TRBD2	TGCAGTGCTATAAGGCCGACTAGCGGGAGGAGGGAGCAGTACTTC	CSAIRPTSGRREQYF
many	TRBJ2-1	TRBV5-5	TRBD2	TGTGCCAGCAGCTTGGGAGGGACTAGCAATGAGCAGTTCTTC	CASSLGGTSNEQFF
many	TRBJ2-5	TRBV20-1	NA	TGCAGTGCTGGCGGGGAGACCCAGTACTTC	CSAGGETQYF
many	TRBJ1-2	TRBV6-5	NA	TGTGCCAGCAGTTACTCGACGCGCTATGGCTACACCTTC	CASSYSTRYGYTF
many	TRBJ2-1	TRBV13	TRBD2	TGTGCCAGCAGCTTAGCGGGGGGGTTTAATGAGCAGTTCTTC	CASSLAGGFNEQFF
NA	TRBJ2-3	TRBV14	TRBD1	TGTGCCAGCAGCCAACCTCGGACAGGGAGTAGCACAGATACGCAGTATTTT	CASSQPRTGSSTDTQYF
many	TRBJ1-5	TRBV11-3	TRBD1	TGTGCCAGCAGCTTAGCAGGGACAGGCTATCAGCCCCAGCATTTT	CASSLAGTGYQPQHF